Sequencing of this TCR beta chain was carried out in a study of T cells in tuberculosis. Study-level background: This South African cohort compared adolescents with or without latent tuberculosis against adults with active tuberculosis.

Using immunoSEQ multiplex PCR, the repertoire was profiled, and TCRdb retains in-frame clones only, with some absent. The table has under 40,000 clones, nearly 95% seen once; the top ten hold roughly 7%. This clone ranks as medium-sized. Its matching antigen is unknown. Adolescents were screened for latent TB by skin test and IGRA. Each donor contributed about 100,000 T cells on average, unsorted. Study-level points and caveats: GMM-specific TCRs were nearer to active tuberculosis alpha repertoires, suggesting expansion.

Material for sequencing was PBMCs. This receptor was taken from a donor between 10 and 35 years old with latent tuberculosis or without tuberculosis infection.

The CDR3 region has the DNA TGTGCCAGCAGCTTGGCGACAGCGAACAATGAGCAGTTCTTC. Encoded protein: CASSLATANNEQFF. The genes are TRBV5-6 and TRBJ2-1; a weak D match, TRBD1 (5 bases). The V gene lost 0 bases and the J gene lost 5 bases, with 9 bases spanning the gap. The germline CDR1 and CDR2 sequences are SGHDT and YYEEEE. The CDR3 spans 14 residues. The entire variable domain, with the rest obtained from reference TRBV5-6 and TRBJ2-1, is as follows: DAGVTQSPTHLIKTRGQQVTLRCSPKSGHDTVSWYQQALGQGPQFIFQYYEEEERQRGNFPDRFSGHQFPNYSSELNVNALLLGDSALYLCASSLATANNEQFFGPGTRLTVL.